Sequencing of this T cell receptor beta chain was carried out in a study of tumor and adjacent non-tumor tissue in lung cancer. The library came from three nested PCR rounds adapted from ARM-PCR protocols. TCRdb re-analysed the multiplex PCR reads in MiXCR, keeping a single row per CDR3 protein. This sample carries 220,000 or so distinct CDR3 sequences, about two thirds of them seen once, and the ten largest clones take about 23%. Comments on this clonotype: Possible read error: a much larger clone is one base away.

The CDR3 loop spans 16 amino acids. Per germline, CDR1 SGHRS and CDR2 YFSETQ. This sample's RNA came from whole unsorted tissue. Newly diagnosed lung cancer patients had thoracic surgery in China, August–November 2014, without prior chemotherapy. This TCR was sampled from a man in his sixties with non-small cell lung cancer. The sequenced material came from lung tumor tissue. The J gene is TRBJ2-7, the V gene TRBV5-1, with D possibly matching TRBD1 (6 bases). In nucleotides, the CDR3 is TGCGCCAGCAGTCTTTCCCTAGGGGGTCAAACCTACGGGCAGTACTTC. Amino acids: CASSLSLGGQTYGQYF.